The 20 T cell receptor beta chains in this list originate from one sample, sequenced in a study of cytomegalovirus exposure and HLA in healthy donors. PCR was performed using 60 Vbeta and 13 Jbeta primers. Produced via immunoSEQ multiplex PCR; TCRdb's table is partial and in-frame only. This table has around 150,000 clones, approximately 86% appearing once. The source material was PBMCs. Every receptor here comes from a young woman in good health and CMV-seronegative.

In its sample, this clone was seen once. V is TRBV5-1 and J is TRBJ2-3; the D gene is possibly TRBD1 (6 bases). There are 13 residues in the CDR3. V was cut by 7 bases and J by 4 bases, with 13 bases left in between. Germline V lookup: CDR1 SGHRS, CDR2 YFSETQ. In DNA, the CDR3 is TGCGCCAGCGGGGCCCAGGGGTCAGATACGCAGTATTTT. Its translation: CASGAQGSDTQYF.

The J gene is TRBJ2-3, the V gene TRBV9; no clear D. CDR3 size: 16 residues. V dropped 0 bases and J dropped 1 base, with 12 bases sitting between them. Germline CDR1 is SGDLS and CDR2 is YYNGEE. The CDR3 loop reads CASSVGSQPRTDTQYF. CDR3 nucleotide sequence: TGTGCCAGCAGCGTAGGCTCACAGCCCCGCACAGATACGCAGTATTTT.

V usage is TRBV6-6 and J usage is TRBJ1-2; TRBD1 is a possible D gene (6 bases). The CDR3 sequence is 14 residues long. V was clipped by 2 bases and J by 6 bases, with 13 bases between them. In germline, CDR1 is MNHNY, CDR2 SVGAGI (reference sequence). CDR3 coding DNA: TGTGCCAGCAGTTACGAGGGGGTCCCCCATGGCTACACCTTC. The encoded protein is CASSYEGVPHGYTF.

The chain is built from TRBV2 and TRBJ2-3; no firm D call. The CDR3 totals 15 residues. The V and J ends lost 9 bases and 2 bases respectively, with 18 bases between them. Germline V gene data show CDR1 as SNHLY and CDR2 as FYNNEI. CDR3 bases: TGTGCCAGATCTACAATGGAGCCGCCCACAGATACGCAGTATTTT. Protein sequence: CARSTMEPPTDTQYF.

The V and J genes are TRBV28 and TRBJ1-2, with TRBD1 identical over 8 bases. Germline V gene sequence: CDR1 MDHEN, CDR2 SYDVKM. CDR3 length: 16 residues. The V and J ends lost 4 bases and 4 bases, in that order; junction bases with no gene match: 11. Here the CDR3 DNA reads TGTGCCAGCAGTTCCTTGGACAGGGTACAGTCCTATGGCTACACCTTC. Protein sequence: CASSSLDRVQSYGYTF.

CDR3 DNA sequence: TGCGCCAGCAGCATCCTCGGACAGGGGAACACTGAAGCTTTCTTT. This gives the protein CASSILGQGNTEAFF. The chain joins TRBV5-1 to TRBJ1-1, with 8 bases identical to TRBD1. V was clipped by 4 bases and J by 1 base; unmatched bases: 6. CDR1 is SGHRS and CDR2 is YFSETQ in the germline V gene. The CDR3 length is 15 residues.

This chain links TRBV5-1 with TRBJ2-3; 9 bases align to TRBD1. CDR3 size: 16 residues. With 0 bases clipped from V and 2 bases from J, the junction kept 4 bases outside the gene matches. Germline-derived CDR1 and CDR2 are SGHRS and YFSETQ. As DNA, the CDR3 is TGCGCCAGCAGCTTGGGGACAGGGGACAACACAGATACGCAGTATTTT. Its protein is CASSLGTGDNTDTQYF.

V is TRBV28 and J is TRBJ2-7; TRBD2 is a possible D gene (5 bases). V shed 5 bases and J shed 0 bases, with 11 bases lying between them. Germline CDR1 reads MDHEN; CDR2 reads SYDVKM. This CDR3 spans 14 amino acids. The CDR3 spells CASSTAGGSYEQYF. CDR3 sequence (DNA): TGTGCCAGCAGTACGGCGGGCGGCTCCTACGAGCAGTACTTC.

This chain connects TRBV7-9 to TRBJ2-7; D unclear. CDR3 length: 12 residues. CDR1 SEHNR and CDR2 FQNEAQ come from the germline V gene (reference sequence). The V end lost 7 bases, the J end lost 4 bases, and 11 bases lay between the germline ends. This chain's CDR3 is CASTPGGYEQYF. DNA for the CDR3: TGTGCCAGCACCCCGGGTGGGTACGAGCAGTACTTC. Filled out from reference TRBV7-9 and TRBJ2-7, the complete variable domain reads DTGVSQNPRHKITKRGQNVTFRCDPISEHNRLYWYRQTLGQGPEFLTYFQNEAQLEKSRLLSDRFSAERPKGSFSTLEIQRTEQGDSAMYLCASTPGGYEQYFGPGTRLTVT.

The chain couples TRBV13 to TRBJ2-7; D call uncertain. Germline values: CDR1 PRHDT, CDR2 FYEKMQ (reference sequence). Trimming shortened V by 4 bases and J by 0 bases, and 7 bases separated the two germline ends. The length of the CDR3 is 13 residues. The CDR3 spells CASSSPTSYEQYF. Here the CDR3 DNA reads TGTGCCAGCAGCTCCCCTACCTCCTACGAGCAGTACTTC.

CDR3 sequence (DNA): TGTGCCAGTACTCACGGCGGGACTAGCGGGAGGTGGGAGCTGTTTTTT. It translates to CASTHGGTSGRWELFF. The J gene is TRBJ2-2, the V gene TRBV19; 15 bases map to TRBD2. The V gene end was trimmed by 7 bases and the J gene end by 9 bases; junction bases not matched to a gene: 9. CDR1 LNHDA and CDR2 SQIVND come from the germline V gene (reference sequence). The CDR3 is 16 amino acids.

V and J are TRBV27 and TRBJ2-3, with 10 bases lining up with TRBD1. Germline V lookup: CDR1 MNHEY, CDR2 SMNVEV (reference sequence). CDR3 size: 15 residues. V was pared by 5 bases and J by 8 bases, with 10 bases of the junction left unmatched. In DNA form, the CDR3 reads TGTGCCAGCAGTCCGGGACAGGGGAGGTCTGGTACGCAGTATTTT. It yields the protein CASSPGQGRSGTQYF.

The V and J genes are TRBV30 and TRBJ2-7; 11 bases match TRBD1. Per germline, CDR1 GTSNPN and CDR2 SVGIG (reference sequence). Germline trimming cut 5 bases from V and 4 bases from J; bases unmatched to any gene: 10. CDR3 length: 15 residues. The CDR3 region has the DNA TGTGCCTGGCGAGACCGGGACAGGGGGACTTACGAGCAGTACTTC. Residues: CAWRDRDRGTYEQYF. Full variable domain (rest looked up from reference TRBV30 and TRBJ2-7): SQTIHQWPATLVQPVGSPLSLECTVEGTSNPNLYWYRQAAGRGLQLLFYSVGIGQISSEVPQNLSASRPQDRQFILSSKKLLLSDSGFYLCAWRDRDRGTYEQYFGPGTRLTVT.

This rearrangement joins TRBV6-1 to TRBJ1-4; D is possibly TRBD1 (5 bases). V gave up 2 bases and J gave up 3 bases, with 10 bases separating them. The CDR3 covers 15 residues. Germline V gene data show CDR1 as MNHNS and CDR2 as SASEGT. The CDR3 loop is CASSESGGANEKLFF. DNA of the CDR3: TGTGCCAGCAGTGAATCCGGAGGGGCTAATGAAAAACTGTTTTTT.

This clone was seen once. The chain has TRBV30 and TRBJ1-1, with unresolved D. CDR3 length: 13 residues. The V end lost 2 bases, the J end lost 5 bases, and 12 bases lay between the germline ends. Looked up from germline, CDR1 is GTSNPN and CDR2 is SVGIG (reference sequence). The CDR3 coding sequence is TGTGCCTGGAGTCGTCAGAGGGTGACTGAAGCTTTCTTT. Protein product: CAWSRQRVTEAFF. The complete variable domain, with remaining parts taken from reference TRBV30 and TRBJ1-1, reads SQTIHQWPATLVQPVGSPLSLECTVEGTSNPNLYWYRQAAGRGLQLLFYSVGIGQISSEVPQNLSASRPQDRQFILSSKKLLLSDSGFYLCAWSRQRVTEAFFGQGTRLTVV.

The chain carries TRBV6-5 and TRBJ2-7; 8 bases line up with TRBD1. Germline V lookup: CDR1 MNHEY, CDR2 SVGAGI. This CDR3 is built from 16 residues. J lost 0 bases, V lost 0 bases, and 4 bases had no gene match. The DNA for the CDR3 is TGTGCCAGCAGTTACTCGACAGGGGTGGGCTCCTACGAGCAGTACTTC. Residues: CASSYSTGVGSYEQYF.

In this sample, this clone turned up once. The chain links TRBV7-9 to TRBJ1-1; TRBD1 might be the D (5 bases). Deletions cut 3 bases from V and 11 bases from J, with 13 bases between. The CDR3 is 12 residues long. Germline V gene sequence: CDR1 SEHNR, CDR2 FQNEAQ (reference sequence). CDR3 in DNA: TGTGCCAGCAGCTTTCCAAGGGAGGGGGCTTTCTTT. Translating it yields CASSFPREGAFF.

This clone was seen a handful of times. This chain uses TRBV4-1 with TRBJ2-1; tentative D call: TRBD1 (5 bases). This CDR3 has 16 residues. Germline V gene lookup returns CDR1 MGHRA and CDR2 YSYEKL. V lost 3 bases and J 1 base, leaving 13 bases between the germline ends. For the CDR3, the DNA is TGCGCCAGCAGCCACCGACAGAGTGTTTCCTACAATGAGCAGTTCTTC. This encodes CASSHRQSVSYNEQFF.

The V call is TRBV5-6, the J call TRBJ2-7; perhaps TRBD2 as D (8 bases). Germline lookup yields CDR1 SGHDT and CDR2 YYEEEE. Trimming removed 4 bases from V and 9 bases from J, with 17 bases in between. The CDR3 spans 13 residues. The CDR3 nucleotides are TGTGCCAGCAGCATTGGGACAGCGGGGGTGCAGTACTTC. The encoded protein is CASSIGTAGVQYF.

This rearrangement joins TRBV19 to TRBJ2-7; D is possibly TRBD1 (5 bases). Germline V gene data show CDR1 as LNHDA and CDR2 as SQIVND (reference sequence). Trimming pared 3 bases from V and 5 bases from J, leaving 11 bases between. The CDR3 is 13 amino acids. CDR3 DNA: TGTGCCAGTAGTATCCCGCCAGGGAACGAGCAGTACTTC. Translating gives CASSIPPGNEQYF.